One and the same sample provided the 7 T cell receptor beta chains below, sequenced in a study of T cell responses to AZD1222 COVID-19 vaccine. Some clones are missing from TCRdb's copy, which holds only in-frame ones; the method was immunoSEQ multiplex PCR. The table has 150,000 to 200,000 clones, almost 95% seen once; the top ten hold roughly 9.2%. The sample was peripheral blood, taken on day 0 of AZD1222 vaccination. Receptors originate from an adult in good health.

V gene TRBV6-1 combines with J gene TRBJ1-2, with D perhaps TRBD1 (5 bases). Trimming removed 4 bases at V and 6 bases at J, with 21 bases between. The germline gives CDR1 MNHNS, CDR2 SASEGT. This CDR3 has 16 amino acids. The CDR3 DNA sequence: TGTGCCAGCAGTGGACGTGGGGATAGGGGAGCAAATGGCTACACCTTC. Translated, it gives CASSGRGDRGANGYTF.

The J gene is TRBJ2-1, the V gene TRBV21-1; the tabulated D call, TRBD2, remains unverified against the DNA. TRBV21-1 is an annotated pseudogene. CDR3 length: 16 amino acids. Here the CDR3 DNA reads TGTGCCAGCAGCAAAGGACGGCTAGCGGGGATCAATGAGCAGTTCTTC. Its translation: CASSKGRLAGINEQFF.

This clone was observed at least ten times. This chain connects TRBV6-4 to TRBJ2-3; 10 bases line up with TRBD2. The V and J ends lost 2 bases and 1 base, in that order; junction bases with no gene match: 0. This CDR3 has 15 amino acids. Germline V gene data show CDR1 as MRHNA and CDR2 as SNTAGT. The CDR3 here is CASSDLAGGTDTQYF. The CDR3 DNA reads TGTGCCAGCAGTGACCTAGCGGGGGGCACAGATACGCAGTATTTT.

The V call is TRBV2, the J call TRBJ2-7, with D maybe TRBD2 (5 bases). The CDR3 runs to 14 residues. Trimming cost V 6 bases and J 0 bases, with 12 bases left between them. Germline assignment: CDR1 SNHLY and CDR2 FYNNEI. The DNA for the CDR3 is TGTGCCAGCAGCCCGGGATTACCCTCCTACGAGCAGTACTTC. Translated: CASSPGLPSYEQYF.

The chain uses TRBV10-1 and TRBJ2-1; D is tentatively TRBD1 or TRBD2 (6 bases each). From germline, CDR1 is WNHNN and CDR2 SYGVQD (reference sequence). V lost 3 bases, J lost 1 base, and 19 bases lay in between. The CDR3 covers 18 residues. DNA of the CDR3: TGCGCCAGCAGTGAAGGTAGCCTCGGGGGCGGGTCCTACAATGAGCAGTTCTTC. This gives the protein CASSEGSLGGGSYNEQFF.

The chain uses TRBV7-9 and TRBJ1-1; 9 positions match TRBD1. This CDR3 is 14 amino acids long. Germline CDR1 reads SEHNR; CDR2 reads FQNEAQ (reference sequence). V shed 4 bases, J shed 4 bases, and the junction held 4 bases outside the gene matches. As DNA, the CDR3 is TGTGCCAGCAGCTCGGGGACAGGGATCACTGAAGCTTTCTTT. The encoded protein is CASSSGTGITEAFF.

This rearrangement joins TRBV7-9 to TRBJ2-5; D is possibly TRBD2 (6 bases). This CDR3 region has 14 residues. V was shortened by 6 bases and J by 4 bases, with 15 bases between the two germline ends. Germline CDR1 and CDR2: SEHNR and FQNEAQ (reference sequence). The CDR3 DNA sequence: TGTGCCAGCAGGCCCCACGGCGGGGCAGAGACCCAGTACTTC. Protein: CASRPHGGAETQYF.